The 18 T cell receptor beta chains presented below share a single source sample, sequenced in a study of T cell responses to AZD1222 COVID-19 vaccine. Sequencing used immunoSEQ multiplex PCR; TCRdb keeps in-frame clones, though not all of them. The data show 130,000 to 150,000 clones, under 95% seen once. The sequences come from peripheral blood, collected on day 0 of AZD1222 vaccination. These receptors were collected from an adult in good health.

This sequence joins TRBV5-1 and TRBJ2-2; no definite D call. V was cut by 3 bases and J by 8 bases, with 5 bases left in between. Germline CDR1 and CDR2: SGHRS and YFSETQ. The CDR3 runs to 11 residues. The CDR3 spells CASSSLGELFF. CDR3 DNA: TGCGCCAGCAGCTCGCTGGGGGAGCTGTTTTTT.

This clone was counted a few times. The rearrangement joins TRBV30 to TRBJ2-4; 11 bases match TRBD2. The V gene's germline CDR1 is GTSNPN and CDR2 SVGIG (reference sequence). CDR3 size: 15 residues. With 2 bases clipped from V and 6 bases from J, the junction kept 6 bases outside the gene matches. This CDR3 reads CAWSIAGGPSNIQYF. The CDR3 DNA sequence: TGTGCCTGGAGTATAGCGGGAGGGCCCTCAAACATTCAGTACTTC.

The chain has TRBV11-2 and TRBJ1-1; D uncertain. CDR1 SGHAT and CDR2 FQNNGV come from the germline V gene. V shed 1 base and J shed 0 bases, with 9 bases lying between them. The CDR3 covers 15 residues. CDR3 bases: TGTGCCAGCAGCTTAGTCGCAGGCCTGAACACTGAAGCTTTCTTT. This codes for CASSLVAGLNTEAFF.

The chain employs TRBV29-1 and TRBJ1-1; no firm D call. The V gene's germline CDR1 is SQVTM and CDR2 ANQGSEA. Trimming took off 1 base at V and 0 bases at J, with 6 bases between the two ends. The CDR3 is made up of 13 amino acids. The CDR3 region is CSVEAQMNTEAFF. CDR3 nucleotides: TGCAGCGTTGAAGCACAGATGAACACTGAAGCTTTCTTT.

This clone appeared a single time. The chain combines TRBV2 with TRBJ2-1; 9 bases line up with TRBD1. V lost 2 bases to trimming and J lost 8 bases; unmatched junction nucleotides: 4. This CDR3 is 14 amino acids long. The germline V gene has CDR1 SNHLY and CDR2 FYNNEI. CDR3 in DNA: TGTGCCAGCAGTGAACAGGGACAGGGTGATGAGCAGTTCTTC. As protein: CASSEQGQGDEQFF.

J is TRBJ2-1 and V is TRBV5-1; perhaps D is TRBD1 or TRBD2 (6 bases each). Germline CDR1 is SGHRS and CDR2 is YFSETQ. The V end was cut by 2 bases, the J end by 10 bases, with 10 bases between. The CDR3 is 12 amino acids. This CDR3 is CASSFSGGEQFF. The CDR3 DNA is TGCGCCAGCAGCTTTTCCGGGGGCGAGCAGTTCTTC.

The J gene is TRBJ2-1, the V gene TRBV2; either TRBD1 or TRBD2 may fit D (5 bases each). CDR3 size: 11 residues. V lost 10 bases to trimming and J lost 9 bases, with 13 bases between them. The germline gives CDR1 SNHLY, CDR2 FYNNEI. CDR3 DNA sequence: TGTGCCACGCAAGGGACGGGTGAGCAGTTCTTC. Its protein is CATQGTGEQFF.

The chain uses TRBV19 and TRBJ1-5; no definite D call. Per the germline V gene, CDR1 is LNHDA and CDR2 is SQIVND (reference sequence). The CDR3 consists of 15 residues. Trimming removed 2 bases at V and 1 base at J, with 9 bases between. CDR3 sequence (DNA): TGTGCCAGTAGTATATACGAGAGGAGCAATCAGCCCCAGCATTTT. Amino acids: CASSIYERSNQPQHF.

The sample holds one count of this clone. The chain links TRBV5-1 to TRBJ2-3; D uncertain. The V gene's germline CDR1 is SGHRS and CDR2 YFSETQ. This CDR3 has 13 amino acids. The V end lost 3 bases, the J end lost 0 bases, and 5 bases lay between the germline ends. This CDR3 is CASSYPSTDTQYF. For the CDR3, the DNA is TGCGCCAGCAGCTACCCTAGCACAGATACGCAGTATTTT.

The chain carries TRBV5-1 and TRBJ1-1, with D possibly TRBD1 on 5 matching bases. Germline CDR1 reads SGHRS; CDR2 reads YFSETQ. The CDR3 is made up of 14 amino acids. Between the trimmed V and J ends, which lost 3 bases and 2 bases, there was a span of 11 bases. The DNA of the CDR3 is TGCGCCAGCAGCTCGGCAGGGCGAAACACTGAAGCTTTCTTT. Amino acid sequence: CASSSAGRNTEAFF.

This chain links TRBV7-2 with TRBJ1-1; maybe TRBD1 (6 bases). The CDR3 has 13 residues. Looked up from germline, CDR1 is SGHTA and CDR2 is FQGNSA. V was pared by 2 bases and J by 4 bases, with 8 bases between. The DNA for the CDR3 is TGTGCCAGCAGCTTAAAAGGGGGCACTGAAGCTTTCTTT. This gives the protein CASSLKGGTEAFF.

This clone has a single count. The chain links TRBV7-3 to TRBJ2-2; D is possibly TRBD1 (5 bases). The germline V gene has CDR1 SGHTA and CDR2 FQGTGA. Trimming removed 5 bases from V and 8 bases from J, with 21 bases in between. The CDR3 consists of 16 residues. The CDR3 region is CASSQSEFSRAGELFF. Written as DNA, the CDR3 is TGTGCCAGCAGCCAGTCGGAGTTTTCCAGGGCAGGGGAGCTGTTTTTT.

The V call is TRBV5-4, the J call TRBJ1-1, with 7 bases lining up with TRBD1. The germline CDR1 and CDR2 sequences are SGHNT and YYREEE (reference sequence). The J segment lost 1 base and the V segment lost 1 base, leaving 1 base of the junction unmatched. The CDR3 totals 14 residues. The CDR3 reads CASSLTGENTEAFF. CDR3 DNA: TGTGCCAGCAGCTTGACAGGGGAGAACACTGAAGCTTTCTTT.

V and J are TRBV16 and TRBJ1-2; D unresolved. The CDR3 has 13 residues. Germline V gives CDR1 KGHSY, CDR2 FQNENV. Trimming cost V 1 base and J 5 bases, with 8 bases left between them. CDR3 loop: CASSQLENYGYTF. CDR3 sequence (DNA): TGTGCCAGCAGCCAATTGGAAAATTATGGCTACACCTTC.

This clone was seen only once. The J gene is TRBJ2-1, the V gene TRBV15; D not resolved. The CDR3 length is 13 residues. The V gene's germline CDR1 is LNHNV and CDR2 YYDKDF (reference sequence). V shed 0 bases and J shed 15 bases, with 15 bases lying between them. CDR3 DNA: TGTGCCACCAGCAGAGATTTCTTAGGGCTTGGGTTCTTC. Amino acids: CATSRDFLGLGFF.

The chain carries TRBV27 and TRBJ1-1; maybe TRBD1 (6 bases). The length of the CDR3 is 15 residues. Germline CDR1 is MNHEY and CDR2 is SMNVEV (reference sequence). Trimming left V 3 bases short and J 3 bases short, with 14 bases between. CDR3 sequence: CASSLITGKDTEAFF. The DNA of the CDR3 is TGTGCCAGCAGTTTGATAACAGGGAAGGACACTGAAGCTTTCTTT.

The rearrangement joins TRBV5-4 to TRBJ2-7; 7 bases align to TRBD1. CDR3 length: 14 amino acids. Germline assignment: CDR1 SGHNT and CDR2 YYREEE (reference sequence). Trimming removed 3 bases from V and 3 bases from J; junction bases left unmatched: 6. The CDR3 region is CASSSKTGNYEQYF. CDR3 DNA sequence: TGTGCCAGCAGCTCCAAGACAGGGAACTACGAGCAGTACTTC.

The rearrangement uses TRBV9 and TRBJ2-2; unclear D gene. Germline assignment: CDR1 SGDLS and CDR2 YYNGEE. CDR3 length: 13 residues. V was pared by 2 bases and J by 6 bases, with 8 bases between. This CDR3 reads CASSVTLSGELFF. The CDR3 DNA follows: TGTGCCAGCAGCGTGACTTTATCCGGGGAGCTGTTTTTT.